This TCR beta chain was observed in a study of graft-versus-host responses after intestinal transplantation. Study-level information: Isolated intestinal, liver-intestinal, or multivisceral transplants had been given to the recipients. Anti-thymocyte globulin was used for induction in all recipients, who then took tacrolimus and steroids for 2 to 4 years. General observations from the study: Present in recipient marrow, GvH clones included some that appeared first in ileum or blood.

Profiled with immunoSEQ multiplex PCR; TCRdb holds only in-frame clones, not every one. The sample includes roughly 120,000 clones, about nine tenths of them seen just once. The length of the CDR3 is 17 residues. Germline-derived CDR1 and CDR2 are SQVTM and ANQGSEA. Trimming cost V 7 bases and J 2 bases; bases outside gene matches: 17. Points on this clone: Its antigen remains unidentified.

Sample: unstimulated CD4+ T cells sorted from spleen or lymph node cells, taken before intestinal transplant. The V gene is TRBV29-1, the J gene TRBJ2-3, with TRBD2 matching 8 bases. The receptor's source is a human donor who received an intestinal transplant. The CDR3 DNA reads TGCAGCGGTGAGCCCTCCAAGCGGGGGTTTACCACAGATACGCAGTATTTT. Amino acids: CSGEPSKRGFTTDTQYF.